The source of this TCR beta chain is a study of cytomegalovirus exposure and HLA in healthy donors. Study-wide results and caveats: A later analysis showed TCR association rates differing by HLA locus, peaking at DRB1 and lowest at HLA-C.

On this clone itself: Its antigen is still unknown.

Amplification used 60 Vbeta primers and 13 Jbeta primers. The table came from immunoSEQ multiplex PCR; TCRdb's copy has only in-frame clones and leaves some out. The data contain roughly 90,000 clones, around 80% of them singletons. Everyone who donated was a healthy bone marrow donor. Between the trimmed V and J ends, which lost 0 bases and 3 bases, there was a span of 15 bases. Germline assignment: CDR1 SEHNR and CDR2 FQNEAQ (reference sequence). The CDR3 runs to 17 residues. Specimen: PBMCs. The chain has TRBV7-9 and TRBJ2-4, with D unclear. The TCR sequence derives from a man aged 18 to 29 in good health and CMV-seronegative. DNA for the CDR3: TGTGCCAGCAGCTTAGCGATCACAGTGGTAGGCAAAAACATTCAGTACTTC. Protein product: CASSLAITVVGKNIQYF.